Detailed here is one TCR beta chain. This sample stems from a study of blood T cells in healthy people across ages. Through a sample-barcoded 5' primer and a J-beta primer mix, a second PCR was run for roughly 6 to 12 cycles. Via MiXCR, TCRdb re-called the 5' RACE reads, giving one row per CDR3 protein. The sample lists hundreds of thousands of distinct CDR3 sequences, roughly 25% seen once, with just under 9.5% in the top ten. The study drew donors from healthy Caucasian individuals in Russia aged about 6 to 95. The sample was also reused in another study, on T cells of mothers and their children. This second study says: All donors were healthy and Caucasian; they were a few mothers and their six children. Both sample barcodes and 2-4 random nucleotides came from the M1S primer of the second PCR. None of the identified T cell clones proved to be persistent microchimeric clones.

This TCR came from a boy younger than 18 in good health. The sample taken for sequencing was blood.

CDR3 loop: CASSLRGRNEQFF. CDR3 in DNA: TGTGCCAGCAGCCTACGGGGGAGGAATGAGCAGTTCTTC. The V and J genes are TRBV7-2 and TRBJ2-1; a possible D gene is TRBD2 (6 bases). Germline CDR1 and CDR2: SGHTA and FQGNSA. This CDR3 contains 13 residues. The V gene lost 5 bases and the J gene lost 7 bases, with 12 bases spanning the gap.